The 29 T cell receptor beta chains below come from one sample, sequenced in a study of T cells in Graves' hyperthyroidism and ophthalmopathy. Researchers amplified the TCR beta CDR3 regions from RNA transcripts. Initially, a first-round RT-PCR of the TCR CDR3 employed the HTBI primer set. Via MiXCR, TCRdb re-called the multiplex PCR reads, giving one row per CDR3 protein. The sample lists under 450,000 distinct CDR3 sequences, 15% to 18% occurring once. Sequenced sample: blood. The source of these receptors is a woman younger than 30 with Graves' hyperthyroidism.

This clonotype was counted many times. CDR3 in DNA: TGCAGTGCGGGGGCCCAGGGCTATGGCTACACCTTC. It codes for CSAGAQGYGYTF. The chain joins TRBV20-1 to TRBJ1-2, with D possibly being TRBD1 (6 bases). The germline V gene encodes CDR1 DFQATT and CDR2 SNEGSKA (reference sequence). This CDR3 is built from 12 residues. V lost 6 bases and J 4 bases, leaving 12 bases between the germline ends.

This clonotype was seen at least ten times. J is TRBJ1-5 and V is TRBV5-6; D remains unclear. Germline loops: CDR1 SGHDT, CDR2 YYEEEE. The CDR3 totals 15 residues. V lost 0 bases and J lost 4, with 11 bases in between. CDR3 protein: CASSLGSGKNQPQHF. The CDR3 DNA is TGTGCCAGCAGCTTGGGATCTGGGAAGAATCAGCCCCAGCATTTT.

The table lists this clonotype with many counts. The chain has TRBV29-1 and TRBJ1-1, with 11 bases fitting TRBD1. Per germline, CDR1 SQVTM and CDR2 ANQGSEA. CDR3 length: 13 residues. The ends lost 6 bases at V and 5 bases at J; junction bases unmatched: 5. This CDR3 reads CSVGQGVQTEAFF. The CDR3, as DNA: TGCAGCGTGGGACAGGGGGTGCAAACTGAAGCTTTCTTT.

This clonotype showed up many times. V is TRBV5-1 and J is TRBJ2-4; either TRBD1 or TRBD2 may fit D (5 bases each). Germline V gene sequence: CDR1 SGHRS, CDR2 YFSETQ. V lost 3 bases and J 1 base, leaving 20 bases between the germline ends. CDR3 length: 18 amino acids. This CDR3 reads CASSSLPPGTSAKNIQYF. In nucleotides, the CDR3 is TGCGCCAGCAGCTCACTTCCCCCAGGGACGTCGGCCAAAAACATTCAGTACTTC. The variable domain in full, completed from reference TRBV5-1 and TRBJ2-4, reads KAGVTQTPRYLIKTRGQQVTLSCSPISGHRSVSWYQQTPGQGLQFLFEYFSETQRNKGNFPGRFSGRQFSNSRSEMNVSTLELGDSALYLCASSSLPPGTSAKNIQYFGAGTRLSVL.

This clonotype was seen more than once but under ten times. The chain joins TRBV5-6 to TRBJ1-1; D is ambiguous. Trimming shortened V by 2 bases and J by 4 bases, and 15 bases separated the two germline ends. Germline V gives CDR1 SGHDT, CDR2 YYEEEE. The CDR3 runs to 15 residues. The CDR3 region is CASSFNILGATEAFF. Written as DNA, the CDR3 is TGTGCCAGCAGCTTCAACATTTTAGGAGCCACTGAAGCTTTCTTT. The full variable domain, rest sourced from reference TRBV5-6 and TRBJ1-1, is DAGVTQSPTHLIKTRGQQVTLRCSPKSGHDTVSWYQQALGQGPQFIFQYYEEEERQRGNFPDRFSGHQFPNYSSELNVNALLLGDSALYLCASSFNILGATEAFFGQGTRLTVV.

The chain employs TRBV28 and TRBJ1-3, with a tentative D call TRBD1 (5 bases). V gave up 7 bases and J gave up 0 bases, with 19 bases separating them. This CDR3 region has 17 residues. Germline CDR1 and CDR2: MDHEN and SYDVKM. CDR3 bases: TGTGCCAGCACCCCCCCCGGGGGTTCTTTCTCTGGAAACACCATATATTTT. Its protein product is CASTPPGGSFSGNTIYF.

This clonotype appeared a few times. A much larger clone differs by one base, so this may be a read error. The chain employs TRBV9 and TRBJ1-3; D unresolved. V was clipped by 0 bases and J by 0 bases, with 4 bases between them. Germline CDR1 is SGDLS and CDR2 is YYNGEE. The CDR3 is 14 amino acids. The DNA of the CDR3 is TGTGCCAGCAGCGTAGGACTCTCTGGAAACACCATATATTTT. It encodes CASSVGLSGNTIYF.

This clonotype was counted ten times or more. The chain couples TRBV18 to TRBJ1-1, with D perhaps matching TRBD1 (6 bases). CDR1 and CDR2 (germline): KGHSH, LQKENI. This CDR3 region has 16 residues. V lost 6 bases, J lost 4 bases, and 21 bases lay in between. CDR3 sequence (DNA): TGTGCCAGCTCGTCCGCGGAGACTACCAGGGGCACTGAAGCTTTCTTT. Translation: CASSSAETTRGTEAFF. Variable domain in full (rest from reference TRBV18 and TRBJ1-1): NAGVMQNPRHLVRRRGQEARLRCSPMKGHSHVYWYRQLPEEGLKFMVYLQKENIIDESGMPKERFSAEFPKEGPSILRIQQVVRGDSAAYFCASSSAETTRGTEAFFGQGTRLTVV.

The rearrangement joins TRBV6-2 or TRBV6-3 to TRBJ1-2, with no clear D. Germline V gene sequence: CDR1 MNHEY, CDR2 SVGEGT. The CDR3 spans 12 residues. V was clipped by 0 bases and J by 8 bases, with 7 bases between them. CDR3 in DNA: TGTGCCAGCAGTTACTCGACTGGGGGCTACACCTTC. It yields the protein CASSYSTGGYTF.

Only a few counts were recorded for this clonotype. In DNA form, the CDR3 reads TGCGCCAGCAGTGAGTTACGTGGAACAACGCAGTATTTT. This encodes CASSELRGTTQYF. This chain uses TRBV10-1 with TRBJ2-3; D call uncertain. Trimming took off 1 base at V and 9 bases at J, with 11 bases between the two ends. The germline V gene encodes CDR1 WNHNN and CDR2 SYGVQD (reference sequence). CDR3 length: 13 amino acids.

This clonotype was observed a handful of times. Possible read error: a much larger clone is one base away. The rearrangement joins TRBV18 to TRBJ2-7; TRBD2 matches 7 bases. V lost 3 bases, J lost 9 bases, and 11 bases stayed unmatched. The CDR3 runs to 14 residues. Germline loops: CDR1 KGHSH, CDR2 LQKENI. The CDR3 region has the DNA TGTGCCAGCTCACCGCGGAGCGGGTCGGGGGGGCAGTACTTC. It translates to CASSPRSGSGGQYF.

The V and J genes are TRBV7-2 and TRBJ2-5; 11 nucleotides match TRBD2. The length of the CDR3 is 15 residues. Germline CDR1 reads SGHTA; CDR2 reads FQGNSA. Trimming removed 1 base from V and 7 bases from J; junction bases left unmatched: 5. CDR3 coding DNA: TGTGCCAGCAGCTTAGGGGGGGGGACTAGCGGGACCCAGTACTTC. Translated, it gives CASSLGGGTSGTQYF. The entire variable domain, with the rest obtained from reference TRBV7-2 and TRBJ2-5, is as follows: GAGVSQSPSNKVTEKGKDVELRCDPISGHTALYWYRQSLGQGLEFLIYFQGNSAPDKSGLPSDRFSAERTGGSVSTLTIQRTQQEDSAVYLCASSLGGGTSGTQYFGPGTRLLVL.

There are a few counts of this clonotype. The CDR3 region is CASSLQGGYNSPLHF. The CDR3 DNA reads TGCGCCAGCAGCTTACAGGGGGGTTATAATTCACCCCTCCACTTT. The V gene is TRBV5-1, the J gene TRBJ1-6, with TRBD1 identical over 8 bases. Germline CDR1 is SGHRS and CDR2 is YFSETQ. CDR3 size: 15 residues. The junction had 2 bases not matched to a gene; V was cut back by 2 bases and J by 4 bases.

In its sample, this clonotype was seen many times. The V and J genes are TRBV28 and TRBJ2-2; D unclear. Germline CDR1 is MDHEN and CDR2 is SYDVKM. The CDR3 runs 16 residues. The V and J ends lost 4 bases and 6 bases respectively, with 18 bases between them. Written as DNA, the CDR3 is TGTGCCAGCAGTTCTCACCAAAGGGCCGCCCCCGGGGAGCTGTTTTTT. Its translation is CASSSHQRAAPGELFF.

This clonotype was counted only a few times. The chain combines TRBV24-1 with TRBJ1-2; maybe TRBD1 (6 bases). The V gene's germline CDR1 is KGHDR and CDR2 SFDVKD. Trimming took 6 bases from V and 2 from J, leaving 9 bases between them. The CDR3 is 13 residues long. For the CDR3, the DNA is TGTGCCACCAGTAGGGGGTACAACTATGGCTACACCTTC. This encodes CATSRGYNYGYTF.

The V and J genes are TRBV20-1 and TRBJ1-1; D gene uncertain. The CDR3 length is 14 residues. Trimming pared 2 bases from V and 11 bases from J, leaving 21 bases between. CDR1 DFQATT and CDR2 SNEGSKA come from the germline V gene (reference sequence). CDR3 sequence: CSARHKTVITGAFF. The CDR3 DNA sequence: TGCAGTGCTAGACACAAGACGGTTATTACTGGGGCTTTCTTT.

This clonotype was counted a single time. This may arise from a read error, as a much more abundant clone is one base away. The V call is TRBV7-3, the J call TRBJ2-3, with D perhaps TRBD1 (5 bases). The germline gives CDR1 SGHTA, CDR2 FQGTGA. The CDR3 consists of 14 residues. CDR3 protein: CTSRVKGGTDTQYF. The CDR3 nucleotides are TGTACCAGCAGGGTAAAGGGTGGCACAGATACGCAGTATTTT. The full variable domain, its missing parts supplied by reference TRBV7-3 and TRBJ2-3, is GAGVSQTPSNKVTEKGKYVELRCDPISGHTALYWYRQSLGQGPEFLIYFQGTGAADDSGLPNDRFFAVRPEGSVSTLKIQRTERGDSAVYLCTSRVKGGTDTQYFGPGTRLTVL.

V and J are TRBV20-1 and TRBJ2-3, with 8 bases matching TRBD1. V gave up 0 bases and J gave up 3 bases; unmatched junction bases: 5. This CDR3 has 15 residues. Per germline, CDR1 DFQATT and CDR2 SNEGSKA (reference sequence). DNA of the CDR3: TGCAGTGCTAGAGAAATAGGACAGGGTACAGATACGCAGTATTTT. Encoded protein: CSAREIGQGTDTQYF.

This clonotype was counted ten times or more. A junction end diverges from the germline sequence, so it may reflect a read error. The chain carries TRBV7-7 and TRBJ2-1, with 7 bases that match TRBD2. This CDR3 has 18 residues. The germline CDR1 and CDR2 sequences are SSHAT and FNYEAQ (reference sequence). CDR3 in amino acids: CASSLEPRAGGRRNEQFF. CDR3 in DNA: TGTGCTAGCAGCTTAGAGCCACGGGCGGGCGGGAGACGTAATGAGCAGTTCTTC.

This clonotype was counted ten times or more. V is TRBV20-1 and J is TRBJ1-5, with TRBD1 identical over 7 bases. There are 16 residues in the CDR3. CDR1 DFQATT and CDR2 SNEGSKA come from the germline V gene (reference sequence). The junction had 8 bases not matched to a gene; V was cut back by 2 bases and J by 1 base. The CDR3 is CSARNLLTGSNQPQHF. The CDR3 DNA follows: TGCAGTGCTAGAAACCTTCTGACAGGGAGCAATCAGCCCCAGCATTTT.

The table lists this clonotype with a count of one. This sequence joins TRBV3-1 and TRBJ2-1, with 9 bases matching TRBD1. Germline V lookup: CDR1 LGHDT, CDR2 YNNKEL (reference sequence). The CDR3 covers 12 residues. V dropped 3 bases and J dropped 16; count of bases not matched to a gene: 7. The CDR3 loop reads CASSQVGQGLFF. For the CDR3, the DNA is TGTGCCAGCAGCCAGGTGGGACAGGGACTTTTCTTC.

In its sample, this clonotype was seen a few times. One end of the junction is discordant with germline, which a read error may explain. The chain is built from TRBV12-3 or TRBV12-4 and TRBJ1-1, with TRBD1 as a possible D gene (6 bases). This CDR3 contains 14 residues. The CDR3 sequence: CASRSDRWGTEAFF. The CDR3, as DNA: TGCGCCAGCAGATCAGACAGGTGGGGCACTGAAGCTTTCTTT.

Many counts were recorded for this clonotype. The genes are TRBV20-1 and TRBJ1-5, with 7 nucleotides matching TRBD1. Germline V CDR1 and CDR2: DFQATT, SNEGSKA (reference sequence). CDR3 length: 13 amino acids. After removal of 5 bases from V and 2 bases from J, the junction contained 3 bases not matched to a gene. The CDR3 sequence is CSAADRGNQPQHF. The DNA of the CDR3 is TGCAGTGCTGCAGACAGGGGCAATCAGCCCCAGCATTTT.

The table lists this clonotype with many counts. This chain joins TRBV12-3 or TRBV12-4 and TRBJ2-2; D call uncertain. Trimming stripped 7 bases from V and 1 base from J, with 13 bases between. The CDR3 has 15 residues. The CDR3 reads CASTRWQMNTGELFF. The CDR3 coding sequence is TGTGCCAGCACCAGGTGGCAGATGAACACCGGGGAGCTGTTTTTT.

The chain links TRBV6-1 to TRBJ1-5; the D gene is possibly TRBD1 (6 bases). The V end was cut by 3 bases, the J end by 6 bases, with 15 bases between. Germline V gene data show CDR1 as MNHNS and CDR2 as SASEGT. The CDR3 loop spans 15 amino acids. CDR3 bases: TGTGCCAGCAGTGACGACGGGGGCTGGGGTCAGCCCCAGCATTTT. Residues: CASSDDGGWGQPQHF.

This clonotype showed up many times. This sequence joins TRBV28 and TRBJ1-5; D ambiguous. V was pared by 0 bases and J by 1 base, with 7 bases between. The CDR3 has 15 amino acids. The germline gives CDR1 MDHEN, CDR2 SYDVKM. CDR3 amino acids: CASSLWADSNQPQHF. The CDR3 coding sequence is TGTGCCAGCAGTTTATGGGCAGACAGCAATCAGCCCCAGCATTTT.

The gene calls are TRBV4-1 and TRBJ2-7; TRBD2 is a possible D gene (7 bases). The end of the DNA aligns better with TRBJ2-1, so the J call may be wrong. This CDR3 has 14 amino acids. Germline V gives CDR1 MGHRA, CDR2 YSYEKL. The CDR3 region has the DNA TGCGCCAGCAGCGGCTTTGGGGGGGGCTACGAGCAGTTCTTC. Its protein product is CASSGFGGGYEQFF.

The chain carries TRBV20-1 and TRBJ2-3; 15 nucleotides align to TRBD2. CDR3 length: 16 residues. Germline-derived CDR1 and CDR2 are DFQATT and SNEGSKA (reference sequence). The CDR3 coding sequence is TGCAGCACTTCAGAGGGACTAGCGGGGGGCGCAGATACGCAGTATTTT. It encodes CSTSEGLAGGADTQYF.

In this sample, this clonotype turned up once. The chain joins TRBV2 to TRBJ1-5, with TRBD1 identical over 9 bases. The CDR3 is 14 residues long. V lost 6 bases and J lost 3; bases outside the gene matches: 3. Germline CDR1 SNHLY, CDR2 FYNNEI. Written as DNA, the CDR3 is TGTGCCAGCAGGGGACAGGGCTTCAATCAGCCCCAGCATTTT. This codes for CASRGQGFNQPQHF.